What follows describes a single TCR beta chain. This record belongs to a study of blood T cell repertoires in COVID-19. Libraries were prepared by immunoSEQ multiplex PCR; TCRdb keeps only in-frame clonotypes and omits some of them. Among some 20,000 clones, about 90% were seen once, and the ten largest hold roughly 7.9%. Per germline, CDR1 MGHRA and CDR2 YSYEKL. V trimming: 4 bases; J trimming: 3 bases; junction bases outside the gene matches: 5. This CDR3 is 14 amino acids long. The sequencing input was peripheral blood. This TCR was sampled from a human donor with active COVID-19. The donor label of this sample is uncertain. The V call is TRBV4-1, the J call TRBJ2-5; 7 bases agree with TRBD2. The CDR3 sequence is CASSLTGTKETQYF. The CDR3 DNA sequence: TGCGCCAGCAGCCTAACCGGGACTAAAGAGACCCAGTACTTC.